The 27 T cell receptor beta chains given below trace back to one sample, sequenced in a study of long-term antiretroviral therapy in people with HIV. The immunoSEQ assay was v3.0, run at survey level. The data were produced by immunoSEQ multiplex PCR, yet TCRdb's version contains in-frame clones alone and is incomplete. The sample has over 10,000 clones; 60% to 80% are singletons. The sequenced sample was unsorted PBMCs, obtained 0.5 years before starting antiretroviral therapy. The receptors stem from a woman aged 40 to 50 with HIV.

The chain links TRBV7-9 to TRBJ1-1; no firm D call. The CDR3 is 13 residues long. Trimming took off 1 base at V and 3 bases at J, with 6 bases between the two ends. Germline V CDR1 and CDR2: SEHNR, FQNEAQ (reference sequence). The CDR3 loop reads CASSLVRDTEAFF. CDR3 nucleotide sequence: TGTGCCAGCAGCTTAGTTAGGGACACTGAAGCTTTCTTT.

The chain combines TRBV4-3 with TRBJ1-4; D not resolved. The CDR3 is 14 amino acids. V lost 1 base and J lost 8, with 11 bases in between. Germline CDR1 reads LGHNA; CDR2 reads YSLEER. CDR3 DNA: TGCGCCAGCAGCCAAGGGATCGCTGCCGAAAAACTGTTTTTT. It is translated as CASSQGIAAEKLFF.

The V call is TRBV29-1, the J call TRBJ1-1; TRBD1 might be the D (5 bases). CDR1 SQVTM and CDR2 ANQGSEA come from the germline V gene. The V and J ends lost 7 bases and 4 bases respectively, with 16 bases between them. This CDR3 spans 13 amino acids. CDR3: CSADPGGGTEAFF. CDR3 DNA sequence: TGCAGCGCCGACCCGGGGGGAGGCACTGAAGCTTTCTTT.

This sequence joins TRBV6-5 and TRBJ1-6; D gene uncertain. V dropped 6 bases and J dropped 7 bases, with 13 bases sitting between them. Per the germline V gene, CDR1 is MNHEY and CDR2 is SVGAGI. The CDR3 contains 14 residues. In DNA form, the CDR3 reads TGTGCCAGCAGGGGATTGGACTTCAATTCACCCCTCCACTTT. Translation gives CASRGLDFNSPLHF.

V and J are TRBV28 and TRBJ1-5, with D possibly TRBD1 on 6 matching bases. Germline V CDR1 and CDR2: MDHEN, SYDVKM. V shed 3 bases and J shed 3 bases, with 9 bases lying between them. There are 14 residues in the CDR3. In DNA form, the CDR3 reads TGTGCCAGCAGTTTCTCAGGGGTCAATCAGCCCCAGCATTTT. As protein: CASSFSGVNQPQHF.

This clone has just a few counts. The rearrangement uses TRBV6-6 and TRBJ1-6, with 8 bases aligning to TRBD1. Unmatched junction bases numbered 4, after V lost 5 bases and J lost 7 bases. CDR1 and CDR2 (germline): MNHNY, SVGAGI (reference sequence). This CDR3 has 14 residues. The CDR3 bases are TGTGCCAGCAGTCGGACAGGGAACAATTCACCCCTCCACTTT. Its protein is CASSRTGNNSPLHF.

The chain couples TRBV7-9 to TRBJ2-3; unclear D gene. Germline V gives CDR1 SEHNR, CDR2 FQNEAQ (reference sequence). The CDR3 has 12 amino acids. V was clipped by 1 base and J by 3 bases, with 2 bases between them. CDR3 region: CASSLDTDTQYF. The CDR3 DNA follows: TGTGCCAGCAGCTTAGATACAGATACGCAGTATTTT.

The CDR3 DNA sequence: TGTGCCAGCAGTCAGGGGGTTTCGGGTCAGCCCCAGCATTTT. Translated: CASSQGVSGQPQHF. The chain carries TRBV5-6 and TRBJ1-5; TRBD1 agrees at 7 bases. Losses at the gene ends were 5 bases for V and 6 bases for J; bases not matched to a gene: 8. Germline CDR1 and CDR2: SGHDT and YYEEEE. The CDR3 covers 14 residues. Drawing the rest from reference TRBV5-6 and TRBJ1-5, the complete variable domain is DAGVTQSPTHLIKTRGQQVTLRCSPKSGHDTVSWYQQALGQGPQFIFQYYEEEERQRGNFPDRFSGHQFPNYSSELNVNALLLGDSALYLCASSQGVSGQPQHFGDGTRLSIL.

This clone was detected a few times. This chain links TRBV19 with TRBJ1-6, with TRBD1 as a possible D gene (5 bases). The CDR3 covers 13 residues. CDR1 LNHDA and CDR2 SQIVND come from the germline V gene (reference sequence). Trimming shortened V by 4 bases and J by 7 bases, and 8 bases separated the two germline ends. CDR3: CASSNSGNSPLHF. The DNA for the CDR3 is TGTGCCAGTAGTAACTCAGGGAATTCACCCCTCCACTTT. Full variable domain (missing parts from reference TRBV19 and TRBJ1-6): DGGITQSPKYLFRKEGQNVTLSCEQNLNHDAMYWYRQDPGQGLRLIYYSQIVNDFQKGDIAEGYSVSREKKESFPLTVTSAQKNPTAFYLCASSNSGNSPLHFGNGTRLTVT.

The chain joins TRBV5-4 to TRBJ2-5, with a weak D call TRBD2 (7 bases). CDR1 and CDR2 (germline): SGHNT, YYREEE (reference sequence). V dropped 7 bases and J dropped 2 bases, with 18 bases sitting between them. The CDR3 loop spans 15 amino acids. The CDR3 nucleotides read TGTGCCAGCCGCCCAAGGGGGGGGCTTCAAGAGACCCAGTACTTC. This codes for CASRPRGGLQETQYF.

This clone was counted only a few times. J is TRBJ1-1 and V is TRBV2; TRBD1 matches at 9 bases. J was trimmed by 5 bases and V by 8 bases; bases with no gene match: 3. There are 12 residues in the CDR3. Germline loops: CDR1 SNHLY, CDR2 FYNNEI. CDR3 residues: CASLDRGTEAFF. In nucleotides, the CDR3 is TGTGCCAGCCTGGACAGGGGTACTGAAGCTTTCTTT.

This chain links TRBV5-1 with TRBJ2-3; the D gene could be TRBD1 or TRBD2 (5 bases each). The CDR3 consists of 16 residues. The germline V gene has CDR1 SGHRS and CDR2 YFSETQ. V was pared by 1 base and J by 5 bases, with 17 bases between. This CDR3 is CASSLLGTGFGDTQYF. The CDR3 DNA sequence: TGCGCCAGCAGCTTGCTTGGGACGGGGTTTGGAGATACGCAGTATTTT.

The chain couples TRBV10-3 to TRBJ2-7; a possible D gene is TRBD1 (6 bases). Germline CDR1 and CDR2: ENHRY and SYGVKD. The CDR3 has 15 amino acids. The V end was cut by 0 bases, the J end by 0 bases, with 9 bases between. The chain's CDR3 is CAISESRGGSYEQYF. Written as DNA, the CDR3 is TGTGCCATCAGTGAGTCGAGAGGGGGCTCCTACGAGCAGTACTTC.

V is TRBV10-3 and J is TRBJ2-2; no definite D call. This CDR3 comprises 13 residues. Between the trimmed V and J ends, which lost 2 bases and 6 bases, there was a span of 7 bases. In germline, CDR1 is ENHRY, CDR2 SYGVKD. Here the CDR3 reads CAISEEESGELFF. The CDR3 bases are TGTGCCATCAGTGAGGAAGAATCCGGGGAGCTGTTTTTT.

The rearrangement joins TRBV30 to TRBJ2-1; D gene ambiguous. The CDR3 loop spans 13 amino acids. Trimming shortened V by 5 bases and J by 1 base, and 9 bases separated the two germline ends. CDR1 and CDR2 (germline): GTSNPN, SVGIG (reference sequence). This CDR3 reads CAWEPSSYNEQFF. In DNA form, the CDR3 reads TGTGCCTGGGAGCCATCGTCCTACAATGAGCAGTTCTTC.

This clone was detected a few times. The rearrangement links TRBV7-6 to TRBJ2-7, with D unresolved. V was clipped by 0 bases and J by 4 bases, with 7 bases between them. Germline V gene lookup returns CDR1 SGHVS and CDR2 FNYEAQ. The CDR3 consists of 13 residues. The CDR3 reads CASSLAPEYEQYF. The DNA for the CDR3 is TGTGCCAGCAGCTTAGCCCCAGAATACGAGCAGTACTTC.

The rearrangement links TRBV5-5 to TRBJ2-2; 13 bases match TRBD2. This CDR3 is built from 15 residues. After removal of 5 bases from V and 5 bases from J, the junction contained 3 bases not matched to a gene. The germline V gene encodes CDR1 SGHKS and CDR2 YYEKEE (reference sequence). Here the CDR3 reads CASSGLAGATGELFF. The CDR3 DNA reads TGTGCCAGCAGTGGACTAGCGGGAGCGACCGGGGAGCTGTTTTTT.

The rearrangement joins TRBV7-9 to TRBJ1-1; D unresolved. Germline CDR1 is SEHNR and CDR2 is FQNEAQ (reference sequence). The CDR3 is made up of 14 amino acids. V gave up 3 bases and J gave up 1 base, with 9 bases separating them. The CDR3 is CASSLARSNTEAFF. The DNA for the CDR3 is TGTGCCAGCAGCTTGGCTCGGTCGAACACTGAAGCTTTCTTT.

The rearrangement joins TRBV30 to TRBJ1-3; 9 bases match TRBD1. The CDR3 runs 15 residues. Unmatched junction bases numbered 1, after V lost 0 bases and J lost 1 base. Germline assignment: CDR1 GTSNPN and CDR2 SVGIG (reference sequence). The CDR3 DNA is TGTGCCTGGAGTGTACAGGGGGCGTCTGGAAACACCATATATTTT. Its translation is CAWSVQGASGNTIYF.

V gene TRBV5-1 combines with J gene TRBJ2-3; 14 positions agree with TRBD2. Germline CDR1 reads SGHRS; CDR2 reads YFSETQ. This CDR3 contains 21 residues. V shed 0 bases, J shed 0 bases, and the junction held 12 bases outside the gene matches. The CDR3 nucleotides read TGCGCCAGCAGCTTGGCCCGGACTAGCGGGGGGTTCCAGCCTAGCACAGATACGCAGTATTTT. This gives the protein CASSLARTSGGFQPSTDTQYF.

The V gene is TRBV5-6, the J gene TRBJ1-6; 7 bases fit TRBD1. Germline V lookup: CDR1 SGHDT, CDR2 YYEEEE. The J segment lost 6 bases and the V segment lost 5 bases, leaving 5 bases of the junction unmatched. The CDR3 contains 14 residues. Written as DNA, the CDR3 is TGTGCCAGCAGTCTTCAGGGGGGTAATTCACCCCTCCACTTT. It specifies CASSLQGGNSPLHF.

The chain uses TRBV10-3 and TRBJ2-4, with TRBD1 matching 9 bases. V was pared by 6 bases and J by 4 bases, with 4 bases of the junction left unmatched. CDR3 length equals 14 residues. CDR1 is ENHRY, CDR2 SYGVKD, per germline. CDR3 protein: CAISTGTGKNIQYF. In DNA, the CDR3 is TGTGCCATCAGCACCGGGACAGGGAAAAACATTCAGTACTTC.

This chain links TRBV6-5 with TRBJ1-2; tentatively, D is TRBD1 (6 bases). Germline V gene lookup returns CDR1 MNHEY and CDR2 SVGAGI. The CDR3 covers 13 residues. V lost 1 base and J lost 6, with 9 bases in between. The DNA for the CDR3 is TGTGCCAGCAGTTACTTCGAGGGGGATGGCTACACCTTC. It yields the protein CASSYFEGDGYTF.

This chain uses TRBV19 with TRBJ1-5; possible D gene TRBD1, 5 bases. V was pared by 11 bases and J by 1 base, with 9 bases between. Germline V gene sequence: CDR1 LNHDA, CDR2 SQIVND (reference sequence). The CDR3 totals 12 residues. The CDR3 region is CAGRDSNQPQHF. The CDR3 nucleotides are TGTGCCGGCCGGGACAGCAATCAGCCCCAGCATTTT.

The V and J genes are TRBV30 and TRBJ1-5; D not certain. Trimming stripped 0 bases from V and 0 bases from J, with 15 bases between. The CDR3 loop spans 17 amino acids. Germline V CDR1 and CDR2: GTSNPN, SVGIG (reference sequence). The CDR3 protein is CAWSVPRGKYSNQPQHF. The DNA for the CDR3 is TGTGCCTGGAGTGTACCACGTGGGAAATATAGCAATCAGCCCCAGCATTTT.

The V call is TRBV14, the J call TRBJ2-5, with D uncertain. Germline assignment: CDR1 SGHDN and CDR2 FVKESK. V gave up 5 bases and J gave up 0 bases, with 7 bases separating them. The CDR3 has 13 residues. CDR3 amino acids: CASSMRYQETQYF. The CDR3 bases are TGTGCCAGCAGCATGAGATACCAAGAGACCCAGTACTTC.

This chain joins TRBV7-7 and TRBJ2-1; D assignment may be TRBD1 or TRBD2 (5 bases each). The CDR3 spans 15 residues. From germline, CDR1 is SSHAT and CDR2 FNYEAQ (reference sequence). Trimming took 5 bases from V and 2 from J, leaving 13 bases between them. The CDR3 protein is CASSIQLGAYNEQFF. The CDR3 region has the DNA TGTGCCAGCAGCATCCAACTGGGGGCCTACAATGAGCAGTTCTTC.